The clone carrying this TCR beta chain was counted only a few times. This sample stems from a study of human T cells and chemical hapten exposure. In the study overall: Reading of the patch tests, which applied 0.01% DPC to the upper back, occurred at 6 days.

Germline CDR1 reads MDHEN; CDR2 reads SYDVKM. The CDR3 runs 16 residues. V was pared by 4 bases and J by 3 bases, with 19 bases between. As the library was built, unique molecular identifiers were attached to individual cDNA molecules. TCRdb re-called the RACE reads through MiXCR, storing one row per CDR3 protein. The sample holds fewer than 100,000 distinct CDR3 sequences, approximately 11% seen once. Specified time point: patch test 3, about 24 weeks after DPC sensitization. The treatment was: therapeutic diphenylcyclopropenone sensitization with weekly scalp DPC. Sequences were derived from whole blood, sampled in connection with sensitization to the hapten diphenylcyclopropenone (DPC). The sequence was obtained from a woman aged 30 to 39 with alopecia areata. Some clones in this sample may be carry-over from other donors' samples. The genes are TRBV28 and TRBJ2-7; the D gene is possibly TRBD1 (6 bases). The CDR3 spells CASSYTGPLIHYEQYF. Here the CDR3 DNA reads TGTGCCAGCAGTTATACAGGGCCCTTGATCCACTACGAGCAGTACTTC. The full variable domain, with the rest looked up from reference TRBV28 and TRBJ2-7, is DVKVTQSSRYLVKRTGEKVFLECVQDMDHENMFWYRQDPGLGLRLIYFSYDVKMKEKGDIPEGYSVSREKKERFSLILESASTNQTSMYLCASSYTGPLIHYEQYFGPGTRLTVT.